The present T cell receptor beta chain was sequenced within a study of glioma-infiltrating T cells after dendritic cell vaccination. Looking at the study overall: Autologous tumor lysate-pulsed dendritic cell vaccination was given between the early 2000s and the early 2010s. Three intradermal dendritic cell vaccine injections were given every two weeks.

The data were produced by immunoSEQ multiplex PCR, yet TCRdb's version contains in-frame clones alone and is incomplete. The sample has 75,000 to 95,000 clones, more than 80% seen once; the top ten hold 2.1%. About this clone: Distinct nucleotide sequences in the sample also encode this CDR3.

The sample's time point: after dendritic cell vaccination, including at tumor progression/relapse. The length of the CDR3 is 15 residues. Per germline, CDR1 MNHEY and CDR2 SMNVEV (reference sequence). The junction had 8 bases not matched to a gene; V was cut back by 6 bases and J by 9 bases. The V gene is TRBV27, the J gene TRBJ1-6, with 10 bases fitting TRBD1. The source material was blood, sampled after dendritic cell vaccination. The sequence was obtained from a human donor with glioblastoma. This chain's CDR3 is CASSRDRGSGSPLHF. The CDR3 DNA is TGTGCCAGCAGCCGGGACAGGGGCTCGGGTTCACCCCTCCACTTT.